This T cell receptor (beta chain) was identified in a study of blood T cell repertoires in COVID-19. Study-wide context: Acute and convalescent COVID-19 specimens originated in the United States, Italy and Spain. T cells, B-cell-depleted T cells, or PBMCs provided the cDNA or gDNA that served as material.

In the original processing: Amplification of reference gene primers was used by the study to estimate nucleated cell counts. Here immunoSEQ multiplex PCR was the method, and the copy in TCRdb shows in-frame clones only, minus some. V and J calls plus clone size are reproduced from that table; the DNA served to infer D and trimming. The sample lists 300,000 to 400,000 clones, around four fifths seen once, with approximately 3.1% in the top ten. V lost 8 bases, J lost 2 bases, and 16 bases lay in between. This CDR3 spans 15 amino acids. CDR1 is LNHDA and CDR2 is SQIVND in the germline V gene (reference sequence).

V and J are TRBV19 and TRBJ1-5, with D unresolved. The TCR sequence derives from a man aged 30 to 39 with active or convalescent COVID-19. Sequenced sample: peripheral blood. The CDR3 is CASSPRARGNQPQHF. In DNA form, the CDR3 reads TGTGCCAGTTCCCCGCGGGCCCGGGGCAATCAGCCCCAGCATTTT. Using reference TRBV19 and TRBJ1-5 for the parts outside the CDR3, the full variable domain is DGGITQSPKYLFRKEGQNVTLSCEQNLNHDAMYWYRQDPGQGLRLIYYSQIVNDFQKGDIAEGYSVSREKKESFPLTVTSAQKNPTAFYLCASSPRARGNQPQHFGDGTRLSIL.